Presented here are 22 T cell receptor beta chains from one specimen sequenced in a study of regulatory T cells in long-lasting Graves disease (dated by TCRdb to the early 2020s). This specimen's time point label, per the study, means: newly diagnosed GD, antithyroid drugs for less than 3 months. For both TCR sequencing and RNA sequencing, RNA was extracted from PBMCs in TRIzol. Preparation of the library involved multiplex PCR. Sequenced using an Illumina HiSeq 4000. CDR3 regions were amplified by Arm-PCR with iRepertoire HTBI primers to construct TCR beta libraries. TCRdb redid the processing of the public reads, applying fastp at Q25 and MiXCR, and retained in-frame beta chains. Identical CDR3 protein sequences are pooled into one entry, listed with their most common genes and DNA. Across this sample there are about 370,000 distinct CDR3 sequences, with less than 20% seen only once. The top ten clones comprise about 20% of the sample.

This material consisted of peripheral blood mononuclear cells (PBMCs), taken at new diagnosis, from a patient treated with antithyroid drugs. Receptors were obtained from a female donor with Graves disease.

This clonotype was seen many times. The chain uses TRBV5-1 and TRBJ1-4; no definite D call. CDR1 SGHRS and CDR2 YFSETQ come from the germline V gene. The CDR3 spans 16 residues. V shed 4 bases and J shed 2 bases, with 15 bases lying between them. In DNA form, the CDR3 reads TGCGCCAGCAGCCATTTGGAGCCGGGGACTAATGAAAAACTGTTTTTT. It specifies CASSHLEPGTNEKLFF.

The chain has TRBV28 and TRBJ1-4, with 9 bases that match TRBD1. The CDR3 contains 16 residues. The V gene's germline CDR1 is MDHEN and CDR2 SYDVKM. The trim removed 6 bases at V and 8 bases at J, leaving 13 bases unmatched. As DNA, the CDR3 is TGTGCCAGCAGCTCAGATTGGGACAGGGTAGGAGAAAAACTGTTTTTT. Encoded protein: CASSSDWDRVGEKLFF.

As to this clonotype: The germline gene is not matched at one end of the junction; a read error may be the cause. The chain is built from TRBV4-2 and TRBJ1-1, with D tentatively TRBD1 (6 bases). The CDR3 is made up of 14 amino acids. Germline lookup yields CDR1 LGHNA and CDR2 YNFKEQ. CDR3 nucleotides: TGTGCCAGCAGCCCGACAGGAGCCGACACTGGAGCTTTCTTT. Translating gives CASSPTGADTGAFF.

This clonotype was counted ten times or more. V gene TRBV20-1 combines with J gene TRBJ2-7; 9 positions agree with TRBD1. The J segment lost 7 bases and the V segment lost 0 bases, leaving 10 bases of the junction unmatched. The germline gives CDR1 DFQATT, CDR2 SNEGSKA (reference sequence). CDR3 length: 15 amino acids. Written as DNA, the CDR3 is TGCAGTGCTAGAGATCAAGAGACAGGGGGTCGTGAGCAGTACTTC. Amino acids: CSARDQETGGREQYF.

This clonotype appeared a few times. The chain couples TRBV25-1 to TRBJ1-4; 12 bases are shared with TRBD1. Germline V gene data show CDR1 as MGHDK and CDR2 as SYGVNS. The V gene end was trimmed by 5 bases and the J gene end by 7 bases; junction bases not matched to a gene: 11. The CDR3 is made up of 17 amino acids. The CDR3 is CASSSKGGQGAGEKLFF. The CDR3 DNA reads TGTGCCAGCAGTTCAAAAGGGGGACAGGGGGCCGGTGAAAAACTGTTTTTT.

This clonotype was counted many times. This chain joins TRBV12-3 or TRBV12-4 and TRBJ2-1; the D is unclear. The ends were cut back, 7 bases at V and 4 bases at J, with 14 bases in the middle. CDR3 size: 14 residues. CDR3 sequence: CASKTKRYYNEQFF. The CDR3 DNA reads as TGTGCCAGCAAGACAAAGAGGTATTACAATGAGCAGTTCTTC.

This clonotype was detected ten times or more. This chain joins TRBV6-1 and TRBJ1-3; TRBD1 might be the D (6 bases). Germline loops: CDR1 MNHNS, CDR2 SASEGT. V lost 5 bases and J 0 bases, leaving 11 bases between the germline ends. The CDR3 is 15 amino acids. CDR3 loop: CASSPGHSSGNTIYF. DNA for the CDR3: TGTGCCAGCAGTCCGGGACATAGCTCTGGAAACACCATATATTTT.

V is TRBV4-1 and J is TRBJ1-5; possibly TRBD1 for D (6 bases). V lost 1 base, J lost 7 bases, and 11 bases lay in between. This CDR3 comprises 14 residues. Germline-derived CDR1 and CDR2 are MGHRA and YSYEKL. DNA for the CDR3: TGCGCCAGCAGCCAAGGCTGGGGGCGGCAGCCCCAGCATTTT. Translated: CASSQGWGRQPQHF.

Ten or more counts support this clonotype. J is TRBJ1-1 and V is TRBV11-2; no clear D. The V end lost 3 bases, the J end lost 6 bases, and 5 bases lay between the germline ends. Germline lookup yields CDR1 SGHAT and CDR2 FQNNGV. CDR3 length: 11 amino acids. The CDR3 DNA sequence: TGTGCCAGCAGCTTGTATGCTGAAGCTTTCTTT. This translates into CASSLYAEAFF.

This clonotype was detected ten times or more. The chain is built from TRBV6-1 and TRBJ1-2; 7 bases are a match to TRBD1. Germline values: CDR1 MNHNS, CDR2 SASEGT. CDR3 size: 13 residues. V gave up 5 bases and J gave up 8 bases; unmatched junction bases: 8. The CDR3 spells CASSRDREDGYTF. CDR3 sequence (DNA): TGTGCCAGCAGTCGCGACAGGGAAGACGGCTACACCTTC.

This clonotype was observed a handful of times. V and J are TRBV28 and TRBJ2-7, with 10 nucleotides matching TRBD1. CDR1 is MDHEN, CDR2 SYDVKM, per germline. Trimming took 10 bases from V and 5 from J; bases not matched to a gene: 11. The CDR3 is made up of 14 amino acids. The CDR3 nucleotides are TGTGCCACCGACCGGGACAGGGGATTCCACGAGCAGTACTTC. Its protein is CATDRDRGFHEQYF.

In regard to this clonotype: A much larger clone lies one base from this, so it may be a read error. For the CDR3, the DNA is TGTGCCAACAGCGCGACACAGGGGGTATACTATGGCTACACCTTC. Amino acids: CANSATQGVYYGYTF. The chain has TRBV9 and TRBJ1-2; 8 bases are shared with TRBD1. This CDR3 comprises 15 residues. CDR1 and CDR2 (germline): SGDLS, YYNGEE.

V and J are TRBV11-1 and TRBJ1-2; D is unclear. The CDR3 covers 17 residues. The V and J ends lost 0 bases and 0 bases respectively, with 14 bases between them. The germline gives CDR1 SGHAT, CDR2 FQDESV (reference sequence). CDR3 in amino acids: CASSLAGRPPANYGYTF. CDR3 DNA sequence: TGTGCCAGCAGCTTAGCCGGACGGCCCCCAGCTAACTATGGCTACACCTTC.

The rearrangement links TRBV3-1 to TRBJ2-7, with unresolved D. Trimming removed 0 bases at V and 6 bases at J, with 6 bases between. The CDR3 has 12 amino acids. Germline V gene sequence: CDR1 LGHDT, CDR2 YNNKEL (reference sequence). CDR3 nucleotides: TGTGCCAGCAGCCAAGATCGAGGCGAGCAGTACTTC. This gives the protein CASSQDRGEQYF.

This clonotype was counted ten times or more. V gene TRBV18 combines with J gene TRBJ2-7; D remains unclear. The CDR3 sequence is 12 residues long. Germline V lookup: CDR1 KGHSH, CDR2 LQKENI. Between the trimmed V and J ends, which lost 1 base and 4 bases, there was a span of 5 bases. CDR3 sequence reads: CASSPLNYEQYF. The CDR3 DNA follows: TGTGCCAGCTCACCACTAAATTACGAGCAGTACTTC. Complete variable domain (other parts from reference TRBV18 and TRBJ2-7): NAGVMQNPRHLVRRRGQEARLRCSPMKGHSHVYWYRQLPEEGLKFMVYLQKENIIDESGMPKERFSAEFPKEGPSILRIQQVVRGDSAAYFCASSPLNYEQYFGPGTRLTVT.

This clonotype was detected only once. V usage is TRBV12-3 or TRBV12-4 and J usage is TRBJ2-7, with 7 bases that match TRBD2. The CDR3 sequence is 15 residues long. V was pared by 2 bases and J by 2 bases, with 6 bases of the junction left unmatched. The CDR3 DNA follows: TGTGCCAGCAGTTTAAACCGGGACTATCCCTACGAGCAGTACTTC. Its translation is CASSLNRDYPYEQYF.

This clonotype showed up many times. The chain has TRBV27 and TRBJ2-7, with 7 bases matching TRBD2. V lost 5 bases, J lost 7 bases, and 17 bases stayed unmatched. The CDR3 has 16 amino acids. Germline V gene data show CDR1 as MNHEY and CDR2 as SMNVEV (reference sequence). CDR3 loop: CASSPPPGLTPTEQYF. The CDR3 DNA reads TGTGCCAGCAGTCCACCTCCGGGACTAACACCGACGGAGCAGTACTTC.

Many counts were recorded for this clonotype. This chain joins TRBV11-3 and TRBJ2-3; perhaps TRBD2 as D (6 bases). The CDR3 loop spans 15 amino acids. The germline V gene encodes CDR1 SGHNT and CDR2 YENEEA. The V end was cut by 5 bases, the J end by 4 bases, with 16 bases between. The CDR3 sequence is CASSQASGVADTQYF. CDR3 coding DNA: TGTGCCAGCAGCCAGGCATCGGGGGTAGCAGATACGCAGTATTTT.

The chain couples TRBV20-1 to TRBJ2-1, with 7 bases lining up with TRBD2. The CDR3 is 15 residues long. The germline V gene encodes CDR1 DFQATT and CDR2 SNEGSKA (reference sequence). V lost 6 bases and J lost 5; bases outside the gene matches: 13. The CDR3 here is CSAWDFGRGDNEQFF. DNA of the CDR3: TGCAGTGCCTGGGATTTTGGGAGGGGTGACAATGAGCAGTTCTTC.

The CDR3 DNA reads as TGTGCCAGCAGTGGGAAGGGGACGGTGAACACTGAAGCTTTCTTT. It codes for CASSGKGTVNTEAFF. The V call is TRBV2, the J call TRBJ1-1; possible D gene TRBD1, 5 bases. The V end was cut by 4 bases, the J end by 0 bases, with 12 bases between. Germline lookup yields CDR1 SNHLY and CDR2 FYNNEI. The CDR3 spans 15 residues.

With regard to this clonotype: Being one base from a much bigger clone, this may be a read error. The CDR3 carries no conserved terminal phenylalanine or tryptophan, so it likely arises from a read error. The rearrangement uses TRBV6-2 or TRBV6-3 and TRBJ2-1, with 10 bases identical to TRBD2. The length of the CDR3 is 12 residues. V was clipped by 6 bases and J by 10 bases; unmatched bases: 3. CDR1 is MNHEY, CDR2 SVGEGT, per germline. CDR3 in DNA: TGTGCCAGCAGGCAACTAGCGGGAGAGCAGTTCCTC. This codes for CASRQLAGEQFL.

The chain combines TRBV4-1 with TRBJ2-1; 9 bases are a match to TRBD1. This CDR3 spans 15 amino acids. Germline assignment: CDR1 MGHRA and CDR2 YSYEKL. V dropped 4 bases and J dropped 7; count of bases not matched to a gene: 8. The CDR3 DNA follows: TGCGCCAGCAGCCCAATCCGGGACAGGGCGAATGAGCAGTTCTTC. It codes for CASSPIRDRANEQFF.